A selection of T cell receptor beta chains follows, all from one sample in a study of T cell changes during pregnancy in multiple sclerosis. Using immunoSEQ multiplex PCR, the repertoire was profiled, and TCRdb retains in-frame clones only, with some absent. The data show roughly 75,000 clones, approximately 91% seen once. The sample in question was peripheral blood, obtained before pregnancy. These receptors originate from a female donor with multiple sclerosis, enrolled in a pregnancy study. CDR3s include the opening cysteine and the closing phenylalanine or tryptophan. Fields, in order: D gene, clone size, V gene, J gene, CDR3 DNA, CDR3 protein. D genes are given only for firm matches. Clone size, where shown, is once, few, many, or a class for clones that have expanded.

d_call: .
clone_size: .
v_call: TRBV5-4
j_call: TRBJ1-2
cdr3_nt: TGTGCCAGCAGCTTTAAATCAGGGATGTATGGCTACACCTTC
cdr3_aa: CASSFKSGMYGYTF

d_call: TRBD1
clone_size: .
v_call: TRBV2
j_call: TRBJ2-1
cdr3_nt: TGTGCCAGCAGTGGACAGGGGGGCTCCTACAATGAGCAGTTCTTC
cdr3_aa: CASSGQGGSYNEQFF

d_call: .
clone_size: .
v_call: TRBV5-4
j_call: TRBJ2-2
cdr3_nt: TGTGCCAGCAGCTTGGCGGTGGGGCAGAACACCGGGGAGCTGTTTTTT
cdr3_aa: CASSLAVGQNTGELFF

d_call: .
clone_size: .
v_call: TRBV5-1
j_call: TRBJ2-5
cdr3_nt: TGCGCCAGCAGCTACGAACCAGGGGATCAAGAGACCCAGTACTTC
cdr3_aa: CASSYEPGDQETQYF

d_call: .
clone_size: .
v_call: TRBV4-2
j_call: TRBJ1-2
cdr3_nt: TGTGCCAGCAGCCAAGACGGACATGGGTTGGGCTACACCTTC
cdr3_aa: CASSQDGHGLGYTF

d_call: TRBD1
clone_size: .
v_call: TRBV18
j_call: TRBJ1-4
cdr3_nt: TGTGCCAGCTCACCACTTACAGGGGGACCTAATGAAAAACTGTTTTTT
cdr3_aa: CASSPLTGGPNEKLFF

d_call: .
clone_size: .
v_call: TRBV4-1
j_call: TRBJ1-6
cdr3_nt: TGCGCCAGCAGCCAAGAGGGGGCAGGGATCTATAATTCACCCCTCCACTTT
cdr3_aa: CASSQEGAGIYNSPLHF

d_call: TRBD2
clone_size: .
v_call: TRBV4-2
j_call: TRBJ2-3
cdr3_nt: TGTGCCAGCAGCCAAGACGGGGGACTAGGGACAGATACGCAGTATTTT
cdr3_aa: CASSQDGGLGTDTQYF

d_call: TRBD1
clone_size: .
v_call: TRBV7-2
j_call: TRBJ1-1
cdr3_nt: TGTGCCAGCAGCTTACACAGGGGACAAGCTTTCTTT
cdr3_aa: CASSLHRGQAFF

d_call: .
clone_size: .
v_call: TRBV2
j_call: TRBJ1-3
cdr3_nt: TGTGCCAGCAGTGAACAGACTACCTCTGGAAACACCATATATTTT
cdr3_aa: CASSEQTTSGNTIYF

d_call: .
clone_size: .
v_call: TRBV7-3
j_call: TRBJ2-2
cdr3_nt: TGTGCCAGCAGCTTTCAGTACACCGGGGAGCTGTTTTTT
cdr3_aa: CASSFQYTGELFF

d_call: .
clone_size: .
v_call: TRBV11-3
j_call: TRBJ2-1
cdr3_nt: TGTGCCAGCAGCCTAGCTGGGGGGTCCTACAATGAGCAGTTCTTC
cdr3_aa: CASSLAGGSYNEQFF

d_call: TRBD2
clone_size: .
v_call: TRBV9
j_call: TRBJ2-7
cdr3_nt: TGTGCCAGCAGCGTAGATTGGGGACTAGCGGGGAGGGAGCAGTACTTC
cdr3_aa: CASSVDWGLAGREQYF

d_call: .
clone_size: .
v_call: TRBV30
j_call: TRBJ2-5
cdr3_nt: TGTGCCTGGTCGGCAGGGTACGAAGAGACCCAGTACTTC
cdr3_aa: CAWSAGYEETQYF

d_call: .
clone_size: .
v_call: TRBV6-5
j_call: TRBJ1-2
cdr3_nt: TGTGCCAGCAGTTACTCGGACAGAAACTATGGCTACACCTTC
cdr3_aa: CASSYSDRNYGYTF

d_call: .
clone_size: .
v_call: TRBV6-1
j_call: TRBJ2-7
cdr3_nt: TGTGCCAGCAGTGCCGGACTGGAAGGATCCTACGAGCAGTACTTC
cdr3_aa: CASSAGLEGSYEQYF

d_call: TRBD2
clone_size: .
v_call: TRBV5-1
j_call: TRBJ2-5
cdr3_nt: TGCGCCAGCAGCTTGGGACTAGCGGGGGAGGAGACCCAGTACTTC
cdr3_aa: CASSLGLAGEETQYF

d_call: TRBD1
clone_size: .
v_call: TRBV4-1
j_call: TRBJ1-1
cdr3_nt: TGCGCCAGCAGCCAAGATCCACAGGGGGAGGAGAGCTCTGAAGCTTTCTTT
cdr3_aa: CASSQDPQGEESSEAFF

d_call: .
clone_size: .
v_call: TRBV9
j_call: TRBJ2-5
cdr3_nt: TGTGCCAGCAGCGCCCGGGGGGCCTGGATGGAGACCCAGTACTTC
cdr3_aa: CASSARGAWMETQYF

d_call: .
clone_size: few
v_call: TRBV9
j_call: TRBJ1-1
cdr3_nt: TGTGCCAGCAGCGTAGCGCCAGGGTGGAACACTGAAGCTTTCTTT
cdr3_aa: CASSVAPGWNTEAFF

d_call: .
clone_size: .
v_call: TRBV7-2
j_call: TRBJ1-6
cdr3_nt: TGTGCCAGCAACAGCTTAGATAGGGGATCACCCCTCCACTTT
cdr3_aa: CASNSLDRGSPLHF

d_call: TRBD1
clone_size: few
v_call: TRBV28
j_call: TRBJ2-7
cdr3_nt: TGTGCCAGCAGTCCCAGAGCTCGAGGGGGCTACTACGAGCAGTACTTC
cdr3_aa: CASSPRARGGYYEQYF

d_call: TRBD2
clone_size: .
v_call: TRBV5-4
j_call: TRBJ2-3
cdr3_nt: TGTGCCAGCAGCCTCCGACTAGCGGGGAGCACAGATACGCAGTATTTT
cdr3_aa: CASSLRLAGSTDTQYF

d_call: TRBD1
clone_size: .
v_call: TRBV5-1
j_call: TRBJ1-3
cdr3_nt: TGCGCCAGCAGCAGGGGACAGGGTTTCAACACCATATATTTT
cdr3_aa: CASSRGQGFNTIYF

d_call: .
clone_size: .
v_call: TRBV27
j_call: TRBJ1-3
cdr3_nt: TGTGCCAGCAGTCGAAGCGTGGGGGCGGAAAACACCATATATTTT
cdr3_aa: CASSRSVGAENTIYF

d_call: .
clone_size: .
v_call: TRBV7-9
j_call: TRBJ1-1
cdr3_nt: TGTGCCAGCAGCTCAAGAGGGCGGAACACTGAAGCTTTCTTT
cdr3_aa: CASSSRGRNTEAFF

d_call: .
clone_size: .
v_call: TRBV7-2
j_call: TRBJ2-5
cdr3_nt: TGTGCCAGCAGCTTGGACTCTCCGGGGGAAGAGACCCAGTACTTC
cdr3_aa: CASSLDSPGEETQYF

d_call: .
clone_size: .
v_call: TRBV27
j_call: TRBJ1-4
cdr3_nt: TGTGCCAGCCACCCTGGGAGGGTTGAAAAACTGTTTTTT
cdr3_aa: CASHPGRVEKLFF

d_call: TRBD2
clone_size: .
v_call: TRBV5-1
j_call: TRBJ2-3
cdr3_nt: TGCGCCAGCAGCTTGGCCTCACTAGCGGGGTACACAGATACGCAGTATTTT
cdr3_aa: CASSLASLAGYTDTQYF

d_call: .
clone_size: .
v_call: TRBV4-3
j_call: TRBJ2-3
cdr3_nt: TGCGCCAGCAGCCAATACAACGGGGGGCCAGATACGCAGTATTTT
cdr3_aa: CASSQYNGGPDTQYF

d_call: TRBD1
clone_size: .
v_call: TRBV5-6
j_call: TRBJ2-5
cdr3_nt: TGTGCCAGCAGCTCTGACAGGGTTTGGCAAGAGACCCAGTACTTC
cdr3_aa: CASSSDRVWQETQYF

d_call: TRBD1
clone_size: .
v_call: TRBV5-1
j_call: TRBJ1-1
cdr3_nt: TGCGCCAGCAGCTGGACAGGGGAAACTGAAGCTTTCTTT
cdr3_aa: CASSWTGETEAFF

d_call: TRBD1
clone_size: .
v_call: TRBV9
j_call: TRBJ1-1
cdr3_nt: TGTGCCAGCAGCCGGACAGGATTGAACACTGAAGCTTTCTTT
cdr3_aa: CASSRTGLNTEAFF

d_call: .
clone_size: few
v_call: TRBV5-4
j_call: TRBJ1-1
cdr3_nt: TGTGCCAGCAGCATCACAGGGAGGGTCACTGAAGCTTTCTTT
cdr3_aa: CASSITGRVTEAFF

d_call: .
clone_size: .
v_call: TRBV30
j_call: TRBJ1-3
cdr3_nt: TGTGCCTGGACAGGAAGCTCTGGAAACACCATATATTTT
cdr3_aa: CAWTGSSGNTIYF

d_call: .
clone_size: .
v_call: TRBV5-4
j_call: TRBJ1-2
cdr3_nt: TGTGCCAGCAGCTCCGACATGAACTATGGCTACACCTTC
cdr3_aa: CASSSDMNYGYTF

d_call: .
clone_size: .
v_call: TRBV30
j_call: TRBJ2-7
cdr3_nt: TGTGCCTGGAGTCCAGGACAGCCTCACGAGCAGTACTTC
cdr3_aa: CAWSPGQPHEQYF

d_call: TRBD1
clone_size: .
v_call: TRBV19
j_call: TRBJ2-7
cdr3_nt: TGTGCCAGTCAGGGCCAGGGACAGGGAAGGGAGCAGTACTTC
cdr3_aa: CASQGQGQGREQYF

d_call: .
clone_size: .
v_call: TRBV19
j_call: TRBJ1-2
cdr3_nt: TGTGCCAGTACCCGAGGGGCCGGGAGCAACTATGGCTACACCTTC
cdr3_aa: CASTRGAGSNYGYTF

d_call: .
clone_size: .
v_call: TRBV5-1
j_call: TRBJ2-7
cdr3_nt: TGCGCCAGCAGCTTGGCATCGGGCGGGGATGCCTCCTACGAGCAGTACTTC
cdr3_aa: CASSLASGGDASYEQYF

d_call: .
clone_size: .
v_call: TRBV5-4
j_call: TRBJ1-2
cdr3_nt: TGTGCCAGCAGCCCGGGGGGACGGAGGGCAGAGTTAGGTGGCTACACCTTC
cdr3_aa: CASSPGGRRAELGGYTF

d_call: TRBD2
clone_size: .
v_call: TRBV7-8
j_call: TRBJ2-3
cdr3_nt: TGTGCCAGCAGCTTAGCGCACGGGGGGGCCTGGGATACGCAGTATTTT
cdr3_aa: CASSLAHGGAWDTQYF

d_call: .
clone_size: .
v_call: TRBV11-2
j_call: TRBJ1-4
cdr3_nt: TGTGCCAGCAGTTTCCTGGCGGGTCGGGCAACTAATGAAAAACTGTTTTTT
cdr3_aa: CASSFLAGRATNEKLFF

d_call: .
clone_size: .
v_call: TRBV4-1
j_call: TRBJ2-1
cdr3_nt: TGCGCCAGCAGCCAGGGACTCAGTACCTACAATGAGCAGTTCTTC
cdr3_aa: CASSQGLSTYNEQFF

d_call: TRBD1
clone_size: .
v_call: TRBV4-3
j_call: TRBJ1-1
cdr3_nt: TGCGCCAGCAGCCAAGACCTCACAGGGGAGACTGAAGCTTTCTTT
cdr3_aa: CASSQDLTGETEAFF